One and the same sample provided the 22 T cell receptor beta chains below, sequenced in a study of CD8+CD57+ T cells in acquired aplastic anemia. Genomic DNA, the template, was used for profiling of the TCR beta VDJ and CDR3. TCRdb re-called the reads through MiXCR, storing one row per CDR3 protein. The sample includes approximately 99,000 distinct CDR3 sequences, 51% of them seen just once. The sequencing input was sorted CD4+, CD8+, or CD8+CD57+ T cells (not recorded which) from PBMCs. The source of these receptors is a human donor in good health, serving as a control.

The rearrangement joins TRBV10-3 to TRBJ1-2; D is uncertain. The CDR3 runs 13 residues. Trimming shortened V by 6 bases and J by 4 bases, and 12 bases separated the two germline ends. In germline, CDR1 is ENHRY, CDR2 SYGVKD. The CDR3 here is CAIRGWTVYGYTF. The DNA for the CDR3 is TGTGCCATCAGGGGTTGGACGGTCTATGGCTACACCTTC.

This clonotype was detected many times. This chain links TRBV2 with TRBJ1-2, with D perhaps TRBD1 (6 bases). This CDR3 comprises 13 residues. Trimming shortened V by 6 bases and J by 7 bases, and 15 bases separated the two germline ends. Germline CDR1 is SNHLY and CDR2 is FYNNEI. CDR3 in amino acids: CASRLQGSPGYTF. The DNA for the CDR3 is TGTGCCAGCAGGCTACAGGGTTCACCTGGCTACACCTTC. The full variable domain, with the rest looked up from reference TRBV2 and TRBJ1-2, is EPEVTQTPSHQVTQMGQEVILRCVPISNHLYFYWYRQILGQKVEFLVSFYNNEISEKSEIFDDQFSVERPDGSNFTLKIRSTKLEDSAMYFCASRLQGSPGYTFGSGTRLTVV.

This chain links TRBV29-1 with TRBJ2-7, with D possibly matching TRBD1 (6 bases). The V gene lost 8 bases and the J gene lost 0 bases, with 17 bases spanning the gap. This CDR3 region has 14 residues. Germline V CDR1 and CDR2: SQVTM, ANQGSEA. The CDR3 here is CSNIQGSFSYEQYF. The DNA for the CDR3 is TGCAGCAACATACAGGGCTCCTTCTCCTACGAGCAGTACTTC.

This chain uses TRBV25-1 with TRBJ1-4; D not certain. The CDR3 contains 15 residues. Germline assignment: CDR1 MGHDK and CDR2 SYGVNS. Trimming removed 4 bases from V and 8 bases from J, with 17 bases in between. The CDR3 DNA reads as TGTGCCAGCAGTGTCCCAGGTTCCTCGAGAGAAAAACTGTTTTTT. Protein sequence: CASSVPGSSREKLFF. Variable domain in full (rest from reference TRBV25-1 and TRBJ1-4): EADIYQTPRYLVIGTGKKITLECSQTMGHDKMYWYQQDPGMELHLIHYSYGVNSTEKGDLSSESTVSRIRTEHFPLTLESARPSHTSQYLCASSVPGSSREKLFFGSGTQLSVL.

CDR3: CSASRRALYEQYF. For the CDR3, the DNA is TGCAGTGCTAGCCGCAGGGCTCTCTACGAGCAGTACTTC. The chain carries TRBV20-1 and TRBJ2-7; tentative D call: TRBD1 (5 bases). The germline gives CDR1 DFQATT, CDR2 SNEGSKA (reference sequence). Trimming stripped 3 bases from V and 3 bases from J, with 12 bases between. CDR3 length equals 13 residues.

Note on this clonotype: Likely a read error: the CDR3 ends without its conserved phenylalanine or tryptophan. This chain joins TRBV25-1 and TRBJ2-3; 10 bases map to TRBD2. This CDR3 has 15 amino acids. CDR1 and CDR2 (germline): MGHDK, SYGVNS. V trimming: 5 bases; J trimming: 1 base; junction bases outside the gene matches: 3. The CDR3 here is CASSLGTSGTDTQYL. In nucleotides, the CDR3 is TGTGCCAGCAGTTTGGGGACTAGCGGCACAGATACGCAGTATCTT.

This clonotype was seen once. V and J are TRBV29-1 and TRBJ1-5; the match to TRBD1 covers 8 bases. The junction had 6 bases not matched to a gene; V was cut back by 6 bases and J by 2 bases. The CDR3 sequence is 14 residues long. Germline V gene lookup returns CDR1 SQVTM and CDR2 ANQGSEA. The DNA of the CDR3 is TGCAGCGTCGCAACAGGGGGGGGCAATCAGCCCCAGCATTTT. Its translation: CSVATGGGNQPQHF.

This clonotype was seen many times. The chain employs TRBV20-1 and TRBJ1-2, with a weak D call TRBD1 (5 bases). Germline V CDR1 and CDR2: DFQATT, SNEGSKA (reference sequence). V lost 3 bases and J 3 bases, leaving 23 bases between the germline ends. This CDR3 comprises 17 residues. This CDR3 reads CSASPYSKGLRYYGYTF. CDR3 in DNA: TGCAGTGCTAGTCCCTATTCCAAGGGGCTTCGATACTATGGCTACACCTTC.

V usage is TRBV7-6 and J usage is TRBJ2-3; TRBD2 is a possible D gene (6 bases). Looked up from germline, CDR1 is SGHVS and CDR2 is FNYEAQ. The CDR3 covers 12 residues. Trimming took 8 bases from V and 2 from J, leaving 8 bases between them. For the CDR3, the DNA is TGTGCCAGCGGGAGGAACACAGATACGCAGTATTTT. Amino acid sequence: CASGRNTDTQYF.

This clonotype came up many times. The CDR3 coding sequence is TGTGCCAGCAGTTCCGAGGCGGGACAGCTTCCCTACGAGCAGTACTTC. It yields the protein CASSSEAGQLPYEQYF. This rearrangement joins TRBV12-3 or TRBV12-4 to TRBJ2-7; weak D call: TRBD1 (7 bases). V dropped 4 bases and J dropped 2 bases, with 18 bases sitting between them. CDR3 size: 16 residues.

This clonotype was seen repeatedly, ten times or more. The chain has TRBV4-1 and TRBJ2-5; D is undetermined. Germline values: CDR1 MGHRA, CDR2 YSYEKL. Trimming removed 0 bases at V and 5 bases at J, with 19 bases between. This CDR3 spans 17 amino acids. The CDR3 region has the DNA TGCGCCAGCAGCCAAGAATCTCTTGGCTTGGACGGGGAGACCCAGTACTTC. Amino acid sequence: CASSQESLGLDGETQYF.

The chain employs TRBV5-4 and TRBJ1-1; 10 bases line up with TRBD1. CDR3 length equals 13 residues. Germline CDR1 and CDR2: SGHNT and YYREEE (reference sequence). J was trimmed by 5 bases and V by 4 bases; bases with no gene match: 2. The CDR3 is CASSGTGETEAFF. The DNA for the CDR3 is TGTGCCAGCAGCGGGACAGGGGAGACTGAAGCTTTCTTT.

As for this clonotype: A read error is possible here, since a much larger clone lies one base away. The rearrangement uses TRBV5-6 and TRBJ1-2; TRBD1 agrees at 10 bases. Trimming removed 3 bases from V and 6 bases from J; junction bases left unmatched: 20. This CDR3 is 19 amino acids long. Germline loops: CDR1 SGHDT, CDR2 YYEEEE. The CDR3 here is CASSSRGPTGGPGDDGYTF. CDR3 DNA sequence: TGTGCCAGCAGCTCCCGGGGGCCGACAGGGGGCCCGGGGGATGATGGCTACACCTTC.

This clonotype was counted between two and nine times. The gene calls are TRBV19 and TRBJ1-6; tentative D call: TRBD1 (6 bases). This CDR3 region has 13 residues. The ends were cut back, 11 bases at V and 7 bases at J, with 15 bases in the middle. Germline V CDR1 and CDR2: LNHDA, SQIVND (reference sequence). The CDR3 coding sequence is TGTGCCGATGCCTGGAGGGGGAATTCACCCCTCCACTTT. Amino acids: CADAWRGNSPLHF.

As regards this clonotype: The conserved closing phenylalanine or tryptophan is absent in this CDR3, likely reflecting a read error. The chain uses TRBV2 and TRBJ2-7, with 9 bases identical to TRBD2. This CDR3 comprises 13 residues. The J segment lost 5 bases and the V segment lost 9 bases, leaving 8 bases of the junction unmatched. Per the germline V gene, CDR1 is SNHLY and CDR2 is FYNNEI. CDR3 region: CASRGTSIHEQYL. Here the CDR3 DNA reads TGTGCCAGTAGGGGGACTAGCATACACGAGCAGTACCTC.

The rearrangement joins TRBV25-1 to TRBJ2-5, with unresolved D. V lost 2 bases and J 2 bases, leaving 18 bases between the germline ends. The CDR3 contains 17 residues. Per germline, CDR1 MGHDK and CDR2 SYGVNS. The DNA of the CDR3 is TGTGCCAGCAGTGAAATCCGGAGCGCACAATTACAAGAGACCCAGTACTTC. It translates to CASSEIRSAQLQETQYF.

This clonotype was found many times. The V call is TRBV12-3 or TRBV12-4, the J call TRBJ2-1; TRBD1 matches at 8 bases. After removal of 4 bases from V and 6 bases from J, the junction contained 5 bases not matched to a gene. CDR3 length: 14 amino acids. The CDR3 DNA reads TGTGCCAGCAGTTCTAGGACAGGGATCAATGAGCAGTTCTTC. Encoded protein: CASSSRTGINEQFF.

Of note for this clonotype: It is likely a read error, because the conserved phenylalanine at the end of the CDR3 is missing. Because the CDR3's place on the DNA is in doubt, the DNA is left out and the CDR3 is given as listed by TCRdb. CDR3 sequence reads: CASSQEAGS. The chain joins TRBV5-1 to TRBJ2-7. The CDR3 is made up of 9 amino acids, end residues included. Germline-derived CDR1 and CDR2 are SGHRS and YFSETQ.

The rearrangement uses TRBV11-1 and TRBJ2-5; 8 nucleotides line up with TRBD2. The CDR3 length is 14 residues. CDR1 and CDR2 from the germline V gene are SGHAT and FQDESV (reference sequence). Trimming at V came to 5 bases and at J to 8 bases, leaving 10 bases not matched to a gene. The CDR3 coding sequence is TGTGCCAGCAGCCCAAGTGGACTAGCCGCAACCCAGTACTTC. Protein product: CASSPSGLAATQYF.

This clonotype appeared many times. J is TRBJ1-2 and V is TRBV6-1; possibly TRBD1 for D (6 bases). CDR1 MNHNS and CDR2 SASEGT come from the germline V gene. Trimming cost V 6 bases and J 3 bases, with 11 bases left between them. This CDR3 contains 13 residues. CDR3 sequence (DNA): TGTGCCAGCAGCATCGACAGGTACTATGGCTACACCTTC. Translation gives CASSIDRYYGYTF.

This chain joins TRBV7-9 and TRBJ1-6; no firm D call. Trimming stripped 7 bases from V and 7 bases from J, with 14 bases between. CDR1 is SEHNR and CDR2 is FQNEAQ in the germline V gene (reference sequence). CDR3 size: 14 residues. DNA for the CDR3: TGTGCCAGCACCCCGGGTGAATCAAATTCACCCCTCCACTTT. Protein: CASTPGESNSPLHF.

The chain has TRBV3-1 and TRBJ2-5; 7 nucleotides line up with TRBD2. CDR1 is LGHDT, CDR2 YNNKEL, per germline (reference sequence). The length of the CDR3 is 20 residues. The V and J ends lost 3 bases and 4 bases, in that order; junction bases with no gene match: 23. The CDR3 nucleotides are TGTGCCAGCAGCCACCAACCTAGCGGTGATTGGCGAACGGGTGGAGAGACCCAGTACTTC. It yields the protein CASSHQPSGDWRTGGETQYF.